Listed here are 19 T cell receptor beta chains from one sample, sequenced in a study of OX40 agonist ivuxolimab in advanced cancers. Only in-frame clones appear in the TCRdb table, and some are missing; sequencing was by immunoSEQ multiplex PCR. The sample gives 70,000 or so clones, roughly 89% of which show up once; around 0.78% is in the top ten. Source: CD4+ or CD8+ T cells sorted from blood, taken in a trial of the OX40 agonist ivuxolimab. These receptors all come from an adult with an advanced solid tumor such as melanoma, head and neck, liver or kidney cancer.

Here the CDR3 DNA reads TGTGCCAGCAGTATCCAGGGTTCTGGAAACACCATATATTTT. It yields the protein CASSIQGSGNTIYF. The chain links TRBV27 to TRBJ1-3, with a possible D match to TRBD1 (5 bases). The CDR3 runs to 14 residues. The V gene's germline CDR1 is MNHEY and CDR2 SMNVEV (reference sequence). V was pared by 5 bases and J by 1 base, with 9 bases between.

This chain uses TRBV5-1 with TRBJ2-7; the D gene could be TRBD1 or TRBD2 (5 bases each). V lost 2 bases and J 0 bases, leaving 12 bases between the germline ends. CDR1 is SGHRS and CDR2 is YFSETQ in the germline V gene. CDR3 length: 15 amino acids. CDR3 protein: CASSLVIGTSYEQYF. CDR3 coding DNA: TGCGCCAGCAGCTTAGTAATCGGGACCTCCTACGAGCAGTACTTC.

Concerning this clone itself: This sample also contains other DNA sequences that code for the same CDR3. The J gene is TRBJ2-3, the V gene TRBV6-5; perhaps TRBD1 as D (6 bases). Looked up from germline, CDR1 is MNHEY and CDR2 is SVGAGI. This CDR3 region has 14 residues. The V and J ends lost 6 bases and 2 bases respectively, with 12 bases between them. This chain's CDR3 is CASSNRANTDTQYF. The CDR3 nucleotides are TGTGCCAGCAGCAACAGGGCTAACACAGATACGCAGTATTTT.

This clone was seen only a few times. The junction differs from germline at one of its ends, possibly a read error. The chain joins TRBV2 to TRBJ2-7; no clear D gene. The germline V gene has CDR1 SNHLY and CDR2 FYNNEI. The CDR3 has 14 residues. CDR3 in DNA: TGTGCCAGCAATGAAGGTTCTCTTTCCTACGAGCAGTACTTC. Protein product: CASNEGSLSYEQYF.

The chain is built from TRBV18 and TRBJ2-1; D uncertain. Per the germline V gene, CDR1 is KGHSH and CDR2 is LQKENI. The ends were cut back, 4 bases at V and 5 bases at J, with 15 bases in the middle. This CDR3 is 15 amino acids long. The CDR3 coding sequence is TGTGCCAGCTCACGACTGTTCGGTAAGGACAATGAGCAGTTCTTC. This encodes CASSRLFGKDNEQFF. The whole variable domain, remainder taken from reference TRBV18 and TRBJ2-1, is NAGVMQNPRHLVRRRGQEARLRCSPMKGHSHVYWYRQLPEEGLKFMVYLQKENIIDESGMPKERFSAEFPKEGPSILRIQQVVRGDSAAYFCASSRLFGKDNEQFFGPGTRLTVL.

CDR3 loop: CASSFEDRGFYNEQFF. The DNA for the CDR3 is TGTGCCAGCAGCTTCGAGGACAGGGGTTTCTACAATGAGCAGTTCTTC. The chain joins TRBV9 to TRBJ2-1, with 9 bases fitting TRBD1. CDR1 and CDR2 from the germline V gene are SGDLS and YYNGEE. Trimming cost V 4 bases and J 3 bases; bases outside gene matches: 8. CDR3 length: 16 residues.

This clone was counted once. The chain is built from TRBV5-1 and TRBJ1-4, with TRBD1 identical over 8 bases. Germline CDR1 is SGHRS and CDR2 is YFSETQ. This CDR3 comprises 13 residues. Trimming took 4 bases from V and 8 from J; bases not matched to a gene: 4. CDR3 nucleotide sequence: TGCGCCAGCAGCGCATGGACAGGGGAAAAACTGTTTTTT. This sequence encodes CASSAWTGEKLFF.

The chain links TRBV12-5 to TRBJ2-1; D is uncertain. The CDR3 runs 11 residues. Trimming stripped 3 bases from V and 9 bases from J, with 6 bases between. The germline V gene has CDR1 LGHNT and CDR2 FRNRAP. The DNA of the CDR3 is TGTGCTAGTGGTTTCTCTGGTGAGCAGTTCTTC. The encoded protein is CASGFSGEQFF. The full variable domain, completed using reference TRBV12-5 and TRBJ2-1, is DARVTQTPRHKVTEMGQEVTMRCQPILGHNTVFWYRQTMMQGLELLAYFRNRAPLDDSGMPKDRFSAEMPDATLATLKIQPSEPRDSAVYFCASGFSGEQFFGPGTRLTVL.

The V gene is TRBV29-1, the J gene TRBJ2-4; no clear D gene. The CDR3 runs to 12 residues. Per germline, CDR1 SQVTM and CDR2 ANQGSEA. Trimming pared 6 bases from V and 3 bases from J, leaving 9 bases between. The DNA for the CDR3 is TGCAGCGTCGGCCAAAGCAAAAACATTCAGTACTTC. Its translation is CSVGQSKNIQYF.

The chain recombines TRBV7-3 with TRBJ2-3; D gene ambiguous. V lost 3 bases to trimming and J lost 2 bases, with 9 bases between them. This CDR3 spans 14 amino acids. From germline, CDR1 is SGHTA and CDR2 FQGTGA. The CDR3 sequence: CASSLDVTTDTQYF. CDR3 nucleotide sequence: TGTGCCAGCAGCTTGGACGTCACCACAGATACGCAGTATTTT.

This clone has just a few counts. The chain links TRBV10-3 to TRBJ2-1, with TRBD1 matching over 10 bases. Losses at the gene ends were 2 bases for V and 3 bases for J; bases not matched to a gene: 4. The CDR3 is made up of 16 amino acids. Germline V CDR1 and CDR2: ENHRY, SYGVKD. The CDR3 bases are TGTGCCATCAGTGAGCCGGGACAGGGGAACTACAATGAGCAGTTCTTC. Protein sequence: CAISEPGQGNYNEQFF.

The chain combines TRBV7-2 with TRBJ2-2; D is unclear. With 5 bases removed from V and 7 bases from J, the gap between germline ends came to 14 bases. Germline CDR1 and CDR2: SGHTA and FQGNSA. The CDR3 is 14 amino acids. The CDR3 protein is CASSTRPRDGELFF. The DNA for the CDR3 is TGTGCCAGCAGCACACGACCCCGCGACGGGGAGCTGTTTTTT.

V usage is TRBV28 and J usage is TRBJ2-1; unclear D gene. In germline, CDR1 is MDHEN, CDR2 SYDVKM. Trimming left V 3 bases short and J 7 bases short, with 7 bases between. This CDR3 contains 12 residues. CDR3 in DNA: TGTGCCAGCAGTTTTGGGCATAATGAGCAGTTCTTC. The encoded protein is CASSFGHNEQFF.

The chain has TRBV7-9 and TRBJ1-2; the D gene is possibly TRBD1 (5 bases). This CDR3 contains 16 residues. Trimming took off 1 base at V and 2 bases at J, with 14 bases between the two ends. Germline V gene data show CDR1 as SEHNR and CDR2 as FQNEAQ (reference sequence). The CDR3 sequence is CASSLGGRKQNYGYTF. CDR3 sequence (DNA): TGTGCCAGCAGCTTAGGGGGACGAAAGCAAAACTATGGCTACACCTTC.

CDR3 amino acids: CASSRQGISSYNEQFF. CDR3 sequence (DNA): TGTGCCAGCAGCCGACAGGGAATTAGCTCCTACAATGAGCAGTTCTTC. V gene TRBV27 combines with J gene TRBJ2-1; 7 nucleotides line up with TRBD1. Germline values: CDR1 MNHEY, CDR2 SMNVEV (reference sequence). This CDR3 is built from 16 residues. V shed 6 bases, J shed 0 bases, and the junction held 8 bases outside the gene matches.

The rearrangement joins TRBV6-5 to TRBJ1-6, with D possibly TRBD1 on 5 matching bases. The CDR3 loop spans 15 amino acids. Germline V gene data show CDR1 as MNHEY and CDR2 as SVGAGI. V lost 3 bases, J lost 11 bases, and 17 bases lay in between. CDR3 DNA: TGTGCCAGCAGTTATTTCCAGGGCCAAGGGACACCCCTCCACTTT. It is translated as CASSYFQGQGTPLHF.

V and J are TRBV7-9 and TRBJ2-2, with 8 bases fitting TRBD2. This CDR3 is 15 amino acids long. Looked up from germline, CDR1 is SEHNR and CDR2 is FQNEAQ (reference sequence). V shed 4 bases and J 3 bases; nucleotides not matched to a gene: 4. CDR3 sequence reads: CASSWEAGDTGELFF. The CDR3 DNA is TGTGCCAGCAGCTGGGAAGCGGGAGACACCGGGGAGCTGTTTTTT.

The V and J genes are TRBV2 and TRBJ1-5; TRBD1 matches 9 bases. The V gene end was trimmed by 7 bases and the J gene end by 5 bases; junction bases not matched to a gene: 6. Germline V gene lookup returns CDR1 SNHLY and CDR2 FYNNEI. The CDR3 consists of 14 residues. The CDR3 here is CASNEGQGYQPQHF. The CDR3 nucleotides are TGTGCCAGCAACGAGGGACAGGGCTATCAGCCCCAGCATTTT.

The chain's CDR3 is CASMTKRSSPLHF. In nucleotides, the CDR3 is TGTGCCAGCATGACTAAAAGGTCTTCACCCCTCCACTTT. J is TRBJ1-6 and V is TRBV6-1; D ambiguous. Germline values: CDR1 MNHNS, CDR2 SASEGT. With 7 bases removed from V and 9 bases from J, the gap between germline ends came to 13 bases. This CDR3 comprises 13 residues.